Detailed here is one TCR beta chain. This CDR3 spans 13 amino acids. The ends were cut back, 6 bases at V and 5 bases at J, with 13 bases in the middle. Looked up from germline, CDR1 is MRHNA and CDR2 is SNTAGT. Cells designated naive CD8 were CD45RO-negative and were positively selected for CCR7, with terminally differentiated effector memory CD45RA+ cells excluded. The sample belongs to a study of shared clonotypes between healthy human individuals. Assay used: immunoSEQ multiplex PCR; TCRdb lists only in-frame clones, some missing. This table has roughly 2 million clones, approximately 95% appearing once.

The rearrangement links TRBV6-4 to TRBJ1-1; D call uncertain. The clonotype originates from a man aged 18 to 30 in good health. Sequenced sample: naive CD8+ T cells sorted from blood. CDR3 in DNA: TGTGCCAGCAGCCGGACCCTCGGGACTGAAGCTTTCTTT. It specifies CASSRTLGTEAFF.